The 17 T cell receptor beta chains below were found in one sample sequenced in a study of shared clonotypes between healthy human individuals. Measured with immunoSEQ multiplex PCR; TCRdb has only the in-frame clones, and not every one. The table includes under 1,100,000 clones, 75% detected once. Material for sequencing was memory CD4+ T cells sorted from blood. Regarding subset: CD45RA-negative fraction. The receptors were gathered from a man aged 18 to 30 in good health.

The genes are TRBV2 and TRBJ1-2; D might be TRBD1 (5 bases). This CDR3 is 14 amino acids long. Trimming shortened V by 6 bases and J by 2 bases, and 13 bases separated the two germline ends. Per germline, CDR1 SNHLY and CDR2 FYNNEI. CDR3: CASRFGGQNYGYTF. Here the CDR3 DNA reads TGTGCCAGCAGGTTCGGGGGTCAAAACTATGGCTACACCTTC.

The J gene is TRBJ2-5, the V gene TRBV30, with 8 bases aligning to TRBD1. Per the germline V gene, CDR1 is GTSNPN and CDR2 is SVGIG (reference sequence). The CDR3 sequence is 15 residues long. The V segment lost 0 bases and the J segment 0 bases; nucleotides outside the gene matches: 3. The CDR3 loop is CAWSVDRGNQETQYF. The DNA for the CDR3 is TGTGCCTGGAGTGTAGACAGGGGCAACCAAGAGACCCAGTACTTC.

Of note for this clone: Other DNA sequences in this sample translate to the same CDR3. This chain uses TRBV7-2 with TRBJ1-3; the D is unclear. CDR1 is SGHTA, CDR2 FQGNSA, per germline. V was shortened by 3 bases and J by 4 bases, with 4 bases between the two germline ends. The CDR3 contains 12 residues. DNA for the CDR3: TGTGCCAGCAGCTTTCCCGGAAACACCATATATTTT. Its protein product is CASSFPGNTIYF.

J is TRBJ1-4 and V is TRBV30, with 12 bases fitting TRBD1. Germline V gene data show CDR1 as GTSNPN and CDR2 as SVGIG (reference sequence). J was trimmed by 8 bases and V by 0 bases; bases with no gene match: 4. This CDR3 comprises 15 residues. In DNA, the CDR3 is TGTGCCTGGAGTGTCGGGACAGGGGGCGACGAAAAACTGTTTTTT. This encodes CAWSVGTGGDEKLFF.

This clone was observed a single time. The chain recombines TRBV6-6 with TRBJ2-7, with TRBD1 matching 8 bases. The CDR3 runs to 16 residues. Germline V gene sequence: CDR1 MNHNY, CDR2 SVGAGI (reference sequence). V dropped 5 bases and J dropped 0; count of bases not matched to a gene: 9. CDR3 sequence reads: CASSHQGAPGSYEQYF. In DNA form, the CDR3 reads TGTGCCAGCAGTCATCAGGGGGCTCCGGGCTCCTACGAGCAGTACTTC.

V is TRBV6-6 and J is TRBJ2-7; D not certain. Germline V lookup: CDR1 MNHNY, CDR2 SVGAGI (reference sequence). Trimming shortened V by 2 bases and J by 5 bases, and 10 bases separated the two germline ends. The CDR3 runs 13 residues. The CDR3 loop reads CASSYRSLDEQYF. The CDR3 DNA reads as TGTGCCAGCAGTTACCGAAGCCTAGACGAGCAGTACTTC.

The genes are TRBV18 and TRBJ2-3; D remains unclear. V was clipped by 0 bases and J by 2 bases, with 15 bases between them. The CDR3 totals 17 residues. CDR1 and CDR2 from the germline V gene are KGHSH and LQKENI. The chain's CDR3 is CASSPPVSVGLTDTQYF. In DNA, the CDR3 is TGTGCCAGCTCACCACCTGTATCGGTTGGGCTCACAGATACGCAGTATTTT.

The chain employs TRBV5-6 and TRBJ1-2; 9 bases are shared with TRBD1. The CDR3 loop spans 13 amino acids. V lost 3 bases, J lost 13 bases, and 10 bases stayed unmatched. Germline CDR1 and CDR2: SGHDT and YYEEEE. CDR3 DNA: TGTGCCAGCAGCTCCGGACAGGGGAGGTGGTGCACCTTC. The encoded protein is CASSSGQGRWCTF.

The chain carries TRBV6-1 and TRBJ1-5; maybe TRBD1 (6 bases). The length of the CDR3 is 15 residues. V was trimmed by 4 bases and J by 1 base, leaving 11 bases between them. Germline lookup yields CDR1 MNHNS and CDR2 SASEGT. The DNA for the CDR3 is TGTGCCAGCAGTGCGGGACAAGCGAGCAATCAGCCCCAGCATTTT. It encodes CASSAGQASNQPQHF.

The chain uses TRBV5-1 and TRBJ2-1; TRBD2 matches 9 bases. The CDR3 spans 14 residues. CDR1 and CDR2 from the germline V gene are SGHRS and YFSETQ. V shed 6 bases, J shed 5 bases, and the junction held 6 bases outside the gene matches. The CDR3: CASTIAGVNNEQFF. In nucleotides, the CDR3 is TGCGCCAGCACCATAGCGGGGGTGAACAATGAGCAGTTCTTC.

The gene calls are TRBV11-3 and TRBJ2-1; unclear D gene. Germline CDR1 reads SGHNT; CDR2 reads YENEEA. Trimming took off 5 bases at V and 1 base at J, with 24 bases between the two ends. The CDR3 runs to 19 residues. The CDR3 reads CASSLIRPEVGDSYNEQFF. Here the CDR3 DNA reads TGTGCCAGCAGCCTAATACGGCCAGAAGTGGGCGATTCCTACAATGAGCAGTTCTTC.

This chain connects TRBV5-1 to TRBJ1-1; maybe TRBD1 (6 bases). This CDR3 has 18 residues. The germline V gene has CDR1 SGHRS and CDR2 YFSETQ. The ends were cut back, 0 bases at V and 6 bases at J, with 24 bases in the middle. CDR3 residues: CASSLAERWGQGLSEAFF. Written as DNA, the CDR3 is TGCGCCAGCAGCTTGGCCGAACGCTGGGGGCAGGGGCTTTCTGAAGCTTTCTTT.

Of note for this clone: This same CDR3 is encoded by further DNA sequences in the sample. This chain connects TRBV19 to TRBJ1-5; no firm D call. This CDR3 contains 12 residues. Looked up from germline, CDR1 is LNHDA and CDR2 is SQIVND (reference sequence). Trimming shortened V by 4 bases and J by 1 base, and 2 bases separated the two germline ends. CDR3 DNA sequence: TGTGCCAGTAGTACGAGCAATCAGCCCCAGCATTTT. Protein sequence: CASSTSNQPQHF. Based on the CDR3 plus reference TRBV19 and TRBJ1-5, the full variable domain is DGGITQSPKYLFRKEGQNVTLSCEQNLNHDAMYWYRQDPGQGLRLIYYSQIVNDFQKGDIAEGYSVSREKKESFPLTVTSAQKNPTAFYLCASSTSNQPQHFGDGTRLSIL.

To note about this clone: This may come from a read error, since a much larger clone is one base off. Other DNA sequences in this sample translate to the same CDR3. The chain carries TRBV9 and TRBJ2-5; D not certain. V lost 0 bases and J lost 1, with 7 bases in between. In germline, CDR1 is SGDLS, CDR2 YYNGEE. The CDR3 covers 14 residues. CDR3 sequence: CASSVAGGQETQYF. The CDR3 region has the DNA TGTGCCAGCAGCGTAGCGGGCGGCCAAGAGACCCAGTACTTC.

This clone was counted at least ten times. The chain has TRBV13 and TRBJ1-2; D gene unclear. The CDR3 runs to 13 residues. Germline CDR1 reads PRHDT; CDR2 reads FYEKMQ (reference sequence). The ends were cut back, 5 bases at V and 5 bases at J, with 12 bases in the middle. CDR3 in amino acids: CASSPQSRYGYTF. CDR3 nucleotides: TGTGCCAGCAGCCCACAGTCGCGGTATGGCTACACCTTC.

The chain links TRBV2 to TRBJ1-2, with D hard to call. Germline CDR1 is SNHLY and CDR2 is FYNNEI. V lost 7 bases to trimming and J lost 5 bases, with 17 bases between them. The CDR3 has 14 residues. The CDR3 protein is CASTSWAGLYGYTF. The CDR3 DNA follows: TGTGCCAGCACCTCCTGGGCAGGCCTTTATGGCTACACCTTC.

The CDR3 nucleotides are TGTGCCATCAGTGAGGGGACAGATAATTCACCCCTCCACTTT. Protein product: CAISEGTDNSPLHF. The rearrangement links TRBV10-3 to TRBJ1-6; 7 nucleotides agree with TRBD1. Per germline, CDR1 ENHRY and CDR2 SYGVKD. The J segment lost 5 bases and the V segment lost 2 bases, leaving 0 bases of the junction unmatched. The CDR3 is made up of 14 amino acids.